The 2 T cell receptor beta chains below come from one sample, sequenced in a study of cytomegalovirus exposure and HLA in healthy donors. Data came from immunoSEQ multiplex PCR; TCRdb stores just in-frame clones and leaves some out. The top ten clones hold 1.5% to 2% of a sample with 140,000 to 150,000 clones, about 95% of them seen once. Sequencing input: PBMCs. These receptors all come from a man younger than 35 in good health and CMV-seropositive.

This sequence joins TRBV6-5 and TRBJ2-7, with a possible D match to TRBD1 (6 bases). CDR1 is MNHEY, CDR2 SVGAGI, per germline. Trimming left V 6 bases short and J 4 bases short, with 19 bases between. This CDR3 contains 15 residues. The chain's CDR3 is CASSPLLGQGYEQYF. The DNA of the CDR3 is TGTGCCAGCAGCCCTTTACTCGGGCAGGGGTACGAGCAGTACTTC.

The CDR3 sequence is CASTKLGGDQPQHF. The CDR3 DNA reads TGTGCCAGCACCAAACTGGGGGGTGATCAGCCCCAGCATTTT. This chain links TRBV27 with TRBJ1-5; D is perhaps TRBD1 (5 bases). The length of the CDR3 is 14 residues. V dropped 7 bases and J dropped 5 bases, with 15 bases sitting between them. The V gene's germline CDR1 is MNHEY and CDR2 SMNVEV (reference sequence).